Following are 21 T cell receptor beta chains from one sample sequenced in a study of metastatic and nonmetastatic thyroid tumors. TCRdb reprocessed the PCR reads using MiXCR. The table has 70,000 or so clones, about 14% seen once. All patients reached thyroid surgery having received no treatment beforehand. Input material: blood. These receptors were obtained from a male donor with papillary thyroid cancer or a benign thyroid nodule (not recorded which). Some clones in this sample may be carry-over from other donors' samples.

Many counts were recorded for this clone. The chain uses TRBV7-6 and TRBJ2-3; D unresolved. This CDR3 has 14 residues. V dropped 2 bases and J dropped 1 base, with 7 bases sitting between them. The germline CDR1 and CDR2 sequences are SGHVS and FNYEAQ. CDR3 sequence: CASSLQPGTDTQYF. DNA of the CDR3: TGTGCCAGCAGCTTACAACCGGGCACAGATACGCAGTATTTT.

A word on this clone: A much larger clone sits a single nucleotide away, making a read error possible. The genes are TRBV15 and TRBJ2-3; 7 bases line up with TRBD2. After removal of 1 base from V and 1 base from J, the junction contained 17 bases not matched to a gene. CDR1 and CDR2 (germline): LNHNV, YYDKDF (reference sequence). The CDR3 loop spans 20 amino acids. CDR3 sequence: CATSRASGLAVEGGTDTQYF. The CDR3 coding sequence is TGTGCCACCAGCAGAGCCTCGGGGCTAGCGGTAGAGGGTGGCACAGATACGCAGTATTTT.

The V gene is TRBV28, the J gene TRBJ2-5; 7 positions agree with TRBD2. The germline CDR1 and CDR2 sequences are MDHEN and SYDVKM. The CDR3 loop spans 13 amino acids. V trimming: 5 bases; J trimming: 5 bases; junction bases outside the gene matches: 5. DNA of the CDR3: TGTGCCAGCAGTCGGGGGGTCGGTGAGACCCAGTACTTC. Translated, it gives CASSRGVGETQYF.

This clone was seen ten or more times. The V call is TRBV5-1, the J call TRBJ2-1, with D uncertain. Trimming took 3 bases from V and 6 from J, leaving 7 bases between them. The CDR3 loop spans 12 amino acids. The germline V gene encodes CDR1 SGHRS and CDR2 YFSETQ. In nucleotides, the CDR3 is TGCGCCAGCAGCTCAAATGGCAATGAGCAGTTCTTC. Its protein product is CASSSNGNEQFF.

This clone was picked up many times. V gene TRBV6-1 combines with J gene TRBJ2-2; 9 bases line up with TRBD1. J lost 6 bases, V lost 0 bases, and 8 bases had no gene match. CDR1 is MNHNS and CDR2 is SASEGT in the germline V gene. This CDR3 contains 17 residues. As DNA, the CDR3 is TGTGCCAGCAGTGAAGCGTGGGACAGGGCGAGCCCCGGGGAGCTGTTTTTT. Amino acid sequence: CASSEAWDRASPGELFF.

The sample holds many counts of this clone. The V call is TRBV6-1, the J call TRBJ1-1; D may be TRBD1 (5 bases). Germline-derived CDR1 and CDR2 are MNHNS and SASEGT. The CDR3 is made up of 13 amino acids. V shed 6 bases and J shed 7 bases, with 15 bases lying between them. Here the CDR3 reads CASRAPGGNEAFF. CDR3 coding DNA: TGTGCCAGCAGGGCCCCCGGGGGAAATGAAGCTTTCTTT.

There are many counts of this clone. The genes are TRBV6-1 and TRBJ2-7; D call uncertain. CDR1 MNHNS and CDR2 SASEGT come from the germline V gene. The CDR3 sequence is 13 residues long. The ends were cut back, 6 bases at V and 4 bases at J, with 13 bases in the middle. The CDR3 sequence is CASRLDGTYEQYF. CDR3 in DNA: TGTGCCAGCAGACTGGACGGAACTTACGAGCAGTACTTC.

This clone was recorded many times. This chain's CDR3 is CASSLGASGGETQYF. DNA of the CDR3: TGTGCCAGCAGCTTAGGTGCTAGTGGGGGAGAGACCCAGTACTTC. The J gene is TRBJ2-5, the V gene TRBV7-2; D is tentatively TRBD1 or TRBD2 (5 bases each). Between the trimmed V and J ends, which lost 1 base and 4 bases, there was a span of 13 bases. The CDR3 runs 15 residues. Germline-derived CDR1 and CDR2 are SGHTA and FQGNSA.

This clone appeared many times. J is TRBJ2-1 and V is TRBV11-2; TRBD2 matches at 10 bases. This CDR3 comprises 18 residues. With V trimmed by 1 base and J by 9 bases, 15 bases remained unmatched. Germline CDR1 is SGHAT and CDR2 is FQNNGV. The CDR3 DNA reads as TGTGCCAGCAGCTTAGGACTAGCGGGCTACCAGAGAGGGCTTGAGCAGTTCTTC. Protein: CASSLGLAGYQRGLEQFF. The full variable domain, its missing parts supplied by reference TRBV11-2 and TRBJ2-1, is EAGVAQSPRYKIIEKRQSVAFWCNPISGHATLYWYQQILGQGPKLLIQFQNNGVVDDSQLPKDRFSAERLKGVDSTLKIQPAKLEDSAVYLCASSLGLAGYQRGLEQFFGPGTRLTVL.

Ten or more counts support this clone. V usage is TRBV3-1 and J usage is TRBJ2-2, with 8 bases lining up with TRBD1. The junction had 1 base not matched to a gene; V was cut back by 4 bases and J by 6 bases. There are 13 residues in the CDR3. The germline V gene has CDR1 LGHDT and CDR2 YNNKEL (reference sequence). The DNA of the CDR3 is TGTGCCAGCAGCCTACAGGGGGCCGGGGAGCTGTTTTTT. It is translated as CASSLQGAGELFF.

This clone came up many times. The chain links TRBV11-2 to TRBJ2-2, with D perhaps given as TRBD1 or TRBD2 (5 bases each). The length of the CDR3 is 14 residues. Germline loops: CDR1 SGHAT, CDR2 FQNNGV. V dropped 0 bases and J dropped 6 bases, with 8 bases sitting between them. For the CDR3, the DNA is TGTGCCAGCAGCTTAGATCGGGGCGCCGGGGAGCTGTTTTTT. This encodes CASSLDRGAGELFF.

The chain couples TRBV4-3 to TRBJ1-2, with D unresolved. CDR1 and CDR2 from the germline V gene are LGHNA and YSLEER. This CDR3 has 14 amino acids. Between the trimmed V and J ends, which lost 0 bases and 4 bases, there was a span of 9 bases. In DNA, the CDR3 is TGCGCCAGCAGCCAAGAACGGGTTAGCTATGGCTACACCTTC. Translating it yields CASSQERVSYGYTF.

With regard to this clone: A read error may explain this, as a much larger clone is one base away. The chain combines TRBV18 with TRBJ1-5; D is ambiguous. The CDR3 loop spans 13 amino acids. Germline V lookup: CDR1 KGHSH, CDR2 LQKENI. The CDR3 DNA is TGTGCCAGCTCACAGGAGGGCAATCAGCTCCAGCATTTT. Translation gives CASSQEGNQLQHF. The full variable domain, rest sourced from reference TRBV18 and TRBJ1-5, is NAGVMQNPRHLVRRRGQEARLRCSPMKGHSHVYWYRQLPEEGLKFMVYLQKENIIDESGMPKERFSAEFPKEGPSILRIQQVVRGDSAAYFCASSQEGNQLQHFGDGTRLSIL.

This clone occurred a few times. V is TRBV28 and J is TRBJ2-7; TRBD1 or TRBD2 may be the D gene (7 bases each). The CDR3 is 13 residues long. V dropped 2 bases and J dropped 7 bases, with 12 bases sitting between them. CDR1 and CDR2 from the germline V gene are MDHEN and SYDVKM. The CDR3 protein is CASSLGTAGEQYF. The CDR3 DNA sequence: TGTGCCAGCAGTTTAGGGACAGCGGGGGAGCAGTACTTC. Variable domain in full (rest from reference TRBV28 and TRBJ2-7): DVKVTQSSRYLVKRTGEKVFLECVQDMDHENMFWYRQDPGLGLRLIYFSYDVKMKEKGDIPEGYSVSREKKERFSLILESASTNQTSMYLCASSLGTAGEQYFGPGTRLTVT.

The chain combines TRBV3-1 with TRBJ2-7, with 9 nucleotides matching TRBD2. The CDR3 runs to 15 residues. V was pared by 4 bases and J by 3 bases, with 7 bases of the junction left unmatched. Germline-derived CDR1 and CDR2 are LGHDT and YNNKEL (reference sequence). CDR3 sequence: CASSRSTSGGYEQYF. In DNA, the CDR3 is TGTGCCAGCAGCCGATCGACTAGCGGCGGCTACGAGCAGTACTTC.

This clone has a count of ten or more. J is TRBJ1-5 and V is TRBV19, with D hard to call. Germline loops: CDR1 LNHDA, CDR2 SQIVND (reference sequence). This CDR3 has 14 residues. The germline V and J ends were trimmed by 4 bases and 0 bases, with 7 bases remaining between them. The CDR3 region has the DNA TGTGCCAGTAGTAGAGAGTATAGCAATCAGCCCCAGCATTTT. It translates to CASSREYSNQPQHF. The entire variable domain, with the rest obtained from reference TRBV19 and TRBJ1-5, is as follows: DGGITQSPKYLFRKEGQNVTLSCEQNLNHDAMYWYRQDPGQGLRLIYYSQIVNDFQKGDIAEGYSVSREKKESFPLTVTSAQKNPTAFYLCASSREYSNQPQHFGDGTRLSIL.

Many counts were recorded for this clone. The chain is built from TRBV5-1 and TRBJ2-1, with 9 bases matching TRBD2. This CDR3 is 15 amino acids long. J gave up 9 bases and V 0 bases, and 7 bases lay outside the gene matches. The germline CDR1 and CDR2 sequences are SGHRS and YFSETQ. The CDR3 DNA reads as TGCGCCAGCAGCTTGGAGTCTAGCGGGAAGAGTGAGCAGTTCTTC. It specifies CASSLESSGKSEQFF.

This clone was seen repeatedly, ten times or more. This sequence joins TRBV20-1 and TRBJ2-3, with D unresolved. Germline CDR1 DFQATT, CDR2 SNEGSKA (reference sequence). V lost 3 bases to trimming and J lost 0 bases, with 13 bases between them. The length of the CDR3 is 15 residues. CDR3 in amino acids: CSARDNSRSTDTQYF. CDR3 DNA sequence: TGCAGTGCTAGGGATAACTCCCGAAGCACAGATACGCAGTATTTT.

This clone has ten or more counts. The chain combines TRBV29-1 with TRBJ2-3, with D possibly called TRBD1 or TRBD2 (5 bases each). CDR3 size: 12 residues. The ends were cut back, 7 bases at V and 2 bases at J, with 10 bases in the middle. Germline lookup yields CDR1 SQVTM and CDR2 ANQGSEA. The DNA of the CDR3 is TGCAGCGCCGGGACCCTCACAGATACGCAGTATTTT. Encoded protein: CSAGTLTDTQYF.

Of note for this clone: An end of the junction does not agree with germline; a read error may underlie this. This chain uses TRBV6-5 with TRBJ2-1; 7 nucleotides match TRBD2. The CDR3 length is 16 residues. Per germline, CDR1 MNHEY and CDR2 SVGAGI. As DNA, the CDR3 is TGTGCCAGCAGTTACTCTGCGGGAGCATTCTACAATGAGCATTTCTTC. Amino acid sequence: CASSYSAGAFYNEHFF.

This clone was found once. The sample has other DNA sequences that encode this CDR3 too. V and J are TRBV9 and TRBJ2-3; TRBD2 matches 10 bases. The germline V gene has CDR1 SGDLS and CDR2 YYNGEE. Trimming removed 2 bases from V and 5 bases from J; junction bases left unmatched: 5. This CDR3 has 15 amino acids. The CDR3 here is CASSVGLAGEDTQYF. Here the CDR3 DNA reads TGTGCCAGCAGCGTGGGTCTAGCGGGAGAAGATACGCAGTATTTT.